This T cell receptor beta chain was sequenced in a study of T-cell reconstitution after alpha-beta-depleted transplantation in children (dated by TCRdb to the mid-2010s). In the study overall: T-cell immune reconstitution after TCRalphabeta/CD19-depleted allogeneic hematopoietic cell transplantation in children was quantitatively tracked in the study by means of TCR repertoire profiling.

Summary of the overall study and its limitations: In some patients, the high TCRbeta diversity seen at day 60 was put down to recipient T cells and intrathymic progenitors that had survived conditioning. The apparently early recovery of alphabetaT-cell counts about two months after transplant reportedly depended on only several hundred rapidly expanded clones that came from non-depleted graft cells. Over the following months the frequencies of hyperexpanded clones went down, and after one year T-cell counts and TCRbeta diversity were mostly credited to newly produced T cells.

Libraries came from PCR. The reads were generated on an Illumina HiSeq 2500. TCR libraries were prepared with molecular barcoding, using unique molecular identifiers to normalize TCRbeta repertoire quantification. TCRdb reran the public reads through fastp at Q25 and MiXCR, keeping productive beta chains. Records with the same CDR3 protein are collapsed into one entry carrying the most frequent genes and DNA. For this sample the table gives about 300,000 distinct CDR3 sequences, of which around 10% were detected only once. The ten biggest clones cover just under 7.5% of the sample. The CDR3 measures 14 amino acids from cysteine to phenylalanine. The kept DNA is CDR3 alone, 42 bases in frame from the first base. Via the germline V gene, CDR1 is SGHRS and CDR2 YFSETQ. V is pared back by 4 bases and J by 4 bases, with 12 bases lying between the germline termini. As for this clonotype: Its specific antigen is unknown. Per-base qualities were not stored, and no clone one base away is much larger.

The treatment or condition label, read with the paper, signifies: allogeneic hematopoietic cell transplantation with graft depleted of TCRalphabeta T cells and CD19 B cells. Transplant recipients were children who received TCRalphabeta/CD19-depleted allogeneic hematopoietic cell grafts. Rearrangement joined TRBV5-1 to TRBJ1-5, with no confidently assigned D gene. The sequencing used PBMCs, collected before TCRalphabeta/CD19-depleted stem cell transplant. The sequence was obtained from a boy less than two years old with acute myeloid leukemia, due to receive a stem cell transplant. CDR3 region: CASSHQKENQPQHF. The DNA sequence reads TGCGCCAGCAGCCATCAAAAGGAGAATCAGCCCCAGCATTTT.